A selection of T cell receptor beta chains follows, all from one sample in a study of control samples from healthy donors and cancer patients. This table comes from immunoSEQ multiplex PCR, and its TCRdb copy is limited to in-frame clones, with some not included. The sample carries 150,000 to 200,000 clones, more than 85% recorded once. Sequenced input: blood. These receptors came from a woman in her thirties or forties in good health. CDR3s include the opening cysteine and the closing phenylalanine or tryptophan. Each record gives: V gene, clone size, J gene, CDR3 protein. Rows may omit the clone size; those that give it use once, few, many or a size class.

TRBV4-1	NA	TRBJ1-5	CASSQGGRQPQHF
TRBV12-3/TRBV12-4	NA	TRBJ1-2	CASSFGTAYGYTF
TRBV6-2/TRBV6-3	once	TRBJ1-6	CASSYSIPTPLHF
TRBV5-5	NA	TRBJ1-3	CASSGGGNSGNTIYF
TRBV4-1	NA	TRBJ1-5	CASSQVAGGPQPQHF
TRBV3-1/TRBV3-2	NA	TRBJ1-6	CASSGGNGGFSPLHF
TRBV11-3	once	TRBJ1-3	CASSFSPREKGNTIYF
TRBV4-2	NA	TRBJ2-5	CASSQGQSVETQYF
TRBV15	NA	TRBJ1-6	CATSRARVWGDRANSPLHF
TRBV3-1/TRBV3-2	NA	TRBJ2-5	CASSKGTSGVQYF
TRBV18	once	TRBJ1-1	CASSPQLDTEAFF
TRBV15	NA	TRBJ1-4	CATSSGQVDEKLFF
TRBV5-1	NA	TRBJ2-7	CASSPRDRTYEQYF
TRBV6-5	NA	TRBJ1-1	CASSYPMGGTEAFF
TRBV28	NA	TRBJ2-7	CASSLPGLAGNLYEQYF
TRBV7-2	NA	TRBJ2-5	CASRRVTSSWETQYF
TRBV19	once	TRBJ2-2	CASHPGTVNTGELFF
TRBV25-1	NA	TRBJ1-6	CASMDSYNSPLHF
TRBV11-2	NA	TRBJ2-7	CATSTGIPPYEQYF
TRBV3-1/TRBV3-2	NA	TRBJ2-2	CASSQDPDTGELFF